One and the same sample provided the 31 T cell receptor beta chains below, sequenced in a study of blood T cell repertoires in COVID-19. This table comes from immunoSEQ multiplex PCR, and its TCRdb copy is limited to in-frame clones, with some not included. Seen here are 200,000 to 250,000 clones, approximately 85% observed once, and the top ten hold over 2%. The sample consisted of peripheral blood. These receptor sequences come from a woman in her 70s with COVID-19, enrolled during active disease.

The chain is built from TRBV27 and TRBJ2-7; 8 bases align to TRBD2. The germline V gene encodes CDR1 MNHEY and CDR2 SMNVEV (reference sequence). The CDR3 has 16 amino acids. V shed 5 bases, J shed 2 bases, and the junction held 11 bases outside the gene matches. This CDR3 reads CASSRAAGGQPYEQYF. The DNA for the CDR3 is TGTGCCAGCAGTAGGGCGGCGGGGGGCCAACCCTACGAGCAGTACTTC.

The J gene is TRBJ2-2, the V gene TRBV29-1; D may be TRBD2 (6 bases). The CDR3 runs 14 residues. Germline loops: CDR1 SQVTM, CDR2 ANQGSEA. The V gene lost 2 bases and the J gene lost 4 bases, with 11 bases spanning the gap. The CDR3 nucleotides read TGCAGCGTTGAATGGAGGGGTGGCACCGGGGAGCTGTTTTTT. This sequence encodes CSVEWRGGTGELFF.

The V gene is TRBV7-2, the J gene TRBJ1-3; 7 bases match TRBD1. CDR1 and CDR2 (germline): SGHTA, FQGNSA. V lost 0 bases, J lost 2 bases, and 1 base stayed unmatched. The CDR3 is 15 residues long. The CDR3 sequence is CASSLAGGTGNTIYF. As DNA, the CDR3 is TGTGCCAGCAGCTTAGCAGGGGGCACTGGAAACACCATATATTTT.

The table lists this clone with a few counts. Other DNA variants within this sample encode the same CDR3. The rearrangement joins TRBV11-2 to TRBJ1-5; D remains ambiguous. Germline CDR1 is SGHAT and CDR2 is FQNNGV. CDR3 size: 14 residues. Trimming stripped 5 bases from V and 1 base from J, with 9 bases between. The CDR3 DNA sequence: TGTGCCAGCAGCCCGACGGGGAGCAATCAGCCCCAGCATTTT. Its protein product is CASSPTGSNQPQHF. The entire variable domain, with the rest obtained from reference TRBV11-2 and TRBJ1-5, is as follows: EAGVAQSPRYKIIEKRQSVAFWCNPISGHATLYWYQQILGQGPKLLIQFQNNGVVDDSQLPKDRFSAERLKGVDSTLKIQPAKLEDSAVYLCASSPTGSNQPQHFGDGTRLSIL.

With respect to this clone: The sample has other DNA sequences that encode this CDR3 too. The gene calls are TRBV2 and TRBJ2-5, with no clear D. The V gene's germline CDR1 is SNHLY and CDR2 FYNNEI. The CDR3 has 13 amino acids. V lost 6 bases, J lost 0 bases, and 8 bases lay in between. As DNA, the CDR3 is TGTGCCAGCAGCCGCGACAACCAAGAGACCCAGTACTTC. Residues: CASSRDNQETQYF.

This clone has more than one count but fewer than ten. The J gene is TRBJ2-7, the V gene TRBV5-1; tentative D call: TRBD2 (7 bases). V lost 2 bases, J lost 2 bases, and 14 bases lay in between. CDR3 length equals 15 residues. Germline CDR1 and CDR2: SGHRS and YFSETQ. The CDR3 DNA sequence: TGCGCCAGCAGCTTATCGGGGGGCAGCGCCTACGAGCAGTACTTC. This codes for CASSLSGGSAYEQYF.

This clone was observed once. The CDR3 DNA follows: TGTGCCTGGAGTCCCCCTATCGTAAGCGGTCGAAATGAGCAGTTCTTC. Its protein is CAWSPPIVSGRNEQFF. V is TRBV30 and J is TRBJ2-1; D possibly corresponds to TRBD2 (5 bases). CDR1 GTSNPN and CDR2 SVGIG come from the germline V gene (reference sequence). V lost 2 bases and J 7 bases, leaving 21 bases between the germline ends. The CDR3 is 16 residues long.

This clone occurred once. The V gene is TRBV19, the J gene TRBJ1-6; D might be TRBD1 (5 bases). V was pared by 9 bases and J by 1 base, with 13 bases between. The V gene's germline CDR1 is LNHDA and CDR2 SQIVND (reference sequence). The CDR3 contains 15 residues. The CDR3 DNA sequence: TGTGCCAGACGACGCGGGGCGTCCTATAATTCACCCCTCCACTTT. This sequence encodes CARRRGASYNSPLHF.

The chain combines TRBV7-2 with TRBJ1-2; 7 bases match TRBD1. The CDR3 sequence is 15 residues long. Germline CDR1 is SGHTA and CDR2 is FQGNSA. With 5 bases clipped from V and 5 bases from J, the junction kept 11 bases outside the gene matches. CDR3 nucleotides: TGTGCCAGCAGCAACGCCCCCACAGGGGTTTATGGCTACACCTTC. Amino acids: CASSNAPTGVYGYTF.

This sequence joins TRBV3-1 (or the pseudogene TRBV3-2) and TRBJ2-5; 13 positions agree with TRBD2. Trimming removed 4 bases from V and 4 bases from J; junction bases left unmatched: 6. CDR3 length: 16 residues. The V gene's germline CDR1 is LGHDT and CDR2 YNNKEL (reference sequence). The CDR3 here is CASSRRTSGSGETQYF. CDR3 DNA: TGTGCCAGCAGCCGTCGGACTAGCGGGAGTGGAGAGACCCAGTACTTC.

The gene calls are TRBV3-1 (or the pseudogene TRBV3-2) and TRBJ2-1; 13 bases are a match to TRBD2. The CDR3 sequence is 18 residues long. Unmatched junction bases numbered 9, after V lost 7 bases and J lost 0 bases. Looked up from germline, CDR1 is LGHDT and CDR2 is YNNKEL (reference sequence). The CDR3 DNA sequence: TGTGCCAGCACTCATTTGGGGACTAGCGGGATCTCCTACAATGAGCAGTTCTTC. Translated, it gives CASTHLGTSGISYNEQFF.

This clone was seen once. V is TRBV5-4 and J is TRBJ2-3; TRBD2 agrees at 8 bases. This CDR3 has 18 residues. Germline CDR1 SGHNT, CDR2 YYREEE (reference sequence). Unmatched junction bases numbered 9, after V lost 0 bases and J lost 0 bases. CDR3 sequence (DNA): TGTGCCAGCAGCTTGGCCCAGCGGGGGACCACTAGCACAGATACGCAGTATTTT. It translates to CASSLAQRGTTSTDTQYF. Supplemented by reference TRBV5-4 and TRBJ2-3, the full variable domain reads ETGVTQSPTHLIKTRGQQVTLRCSSQSGHNTVSWYQQALGQGPQFIFQYYREEENGRGNFPPRFSGLQFPNYSSELNVNALELDDSALYLCASSLAQRGTTSTDTQYFGPGTRLTVL.

V usage is TRBV9 and J usage is TRBJ2-2; the match to TRBD1 covers 9 bases. V dropped 5 bases and J dropped 2; count of bases not matched to a gene: 7. The CDR3 runs to 16 residues. Germline V lookup: CDR1 SGDLS, CDR2 YYNGEE. This CDR3 reads CASSSQGAGNTGELFF. In DNA form, the CDR3 reads TGTGCCAGCAGTTCACAGGGGGCCGGAAACACCGGGGAGCTGTTTTTT.

This chain links TRBV18 with TRBJ2-3, with 9 positions matching TRBD2. The CDR3 consists of 16 residues. V lost 4 bases to trimming and J lost 2 bases; unmatched junction nucleotides: 7. Germline CDR1 reads KGHSH; CDR2 reads LQKENI. The CDR3, as DNA: TGTGCCAGCTCACTAAGACTAGCGGTCCACACAGATACGCAGTATTTT. Residues: CASSLRLAVHTDTQYF.

This sequence joins TRBV18 and TRBJ1-5, with TRBD1 as a possible D gene (5 bases). The CDR3 loop spans 16 amino acids. The ends were cut back, 6 bases at V and 2 bases at J, with 17 bases in the middle. Germline lookup yields CDR1 KGHSH and CDR2 LQKENI. DNA for the CDR3: TGTGCCAGCTCCACGCTCCCAGGGTTAGGCAATCAGCCCCAGCATTTT. Its protein is CASSTLPGLGNQPQHF.

J is TRBJ2-7 and V is TRBV21-1; TRBD1, the table's D call, lacks a check against the DNA. TRBV21-1 is an annotated pseudogene. This CDR3 comprises 14 residues. The CDR3 DNA is TGTGCCAGCAGCCGACAGGGGAGAGGGGACGAGCAGTACTTC. Amino acid sequence: CASSRQGRGDEQYF.

The CDR3, as DNA: TGTGCCAGCAGTAACCAGGGGACAGGCAAAAACATTCAGTACTTC. As protein: CASSNQGTGKNIQYF. The V gene is TRBV27, the J gene TRBJ2-4; 8 bases align to TRBD1. The CDR3 loop spans 15 amino acids. Losses at the gene ends were 5 bases for V and 3 bases for J; bases not matched to a gene: 6. Per germline, CDR1 MNHEY and CDR2 SMNVEV (reference sequence).

The V gene is TRBV7-9, the J gene TRBJ2-3, with 7 bases aligning to TRBD1. This CDR3 spans 14 amino acids. The germline V gene has CDR1 SEHNR and CDR2 FQNEAQ (reference sequence). V lost 7 bases, J lost 3 bases, and 7 bases stayed unmatched. The DNA of the CDR3 is TGTGCCAGCACCCCGGGACAGACTACAGATACGCAGTATTTT. This gives the protein CASTPGQTTDTQYF.

The rearrangement joins TRBV5-1 to TRBJ1-4; tentative D call: TRBD1 (5 bases). The CDR3 spans 15 residues. Deletions cut 0 bases from V and 8 bases from J, with 14 bases between. CDR1 and CDR2 from the germline V gene are SGHRS and YFSETQ. The CDR3 is CASSLEIGVREKLFF. The CDR3 nucleotides read TGCGCCAGCAGCTTGGAAATAGGGGTGCGGGAAAAACTGTTTTTT.

The rearrangement joins TRBV4-3 to TRBJ1-2; 7 nucleotides line up with TRBD1. Germline assignment: CDR1 LGHNA and CDR2 YSLEER. With 0 bases clipped from V and 5 bases from J, the junction kept 6 bases outside the gene matches. This CDR3 is built from 15 residues. The CDR3 region has the DNA TGCGCCAGCAGCCAAGATCTGACAGGGCGGTATGGCTACACCTTC. This encodes CASSQDLTGRYGYTF.

The V and J genes are TRBV5-8 and TRBJ1-1, with unresolved D. Germline V lookup: CDR1 SGHTS, CDR2 YDEGEE. This CDR3 spans 15 amino acids. V was pared by 0 bases and J by 1 base, with 10 bases between. The CDR3 sequence: CASSLGGIGNTEAFF. DNA of the CDR3: TGTGCCAGCAGCTTGGGAGGGATTGGGAACACTGAAGCTTTCTTT.

This chain links TRBV11-2 with TRBJ1-3; D is ambiguous. This CDR3 contains 13 residues. In germline, CDR1 is SGHAT, CDR2 FQNNGV. Trimming stripped 2 bases from V and 6 bases from J, with 8 bases between. CDR3 DNA sequence: TGTGCCAGCAGCTTATCCCCAGAAAACACCATATATTTT. Translating gives CASSLSPENTIYF.

The chain is built from TRBV29-1 and TRBJ2-5, with 15 bases that match TRBD2. Germline V CDR1 and CDR2: SQVTM, ANQGSEA. V lost 5 bases and J lost 5; bases outside the gene matches: 12. This CDR3 has 17 residues. CDR3 in amino acids: CSVTPWTSGRAGETQYF. CDR3 nucleotides: TGCAGCGTTACTCCATGGACTAGCGGGAGGGCTGGGGAGACCCAGTACTTC.

V and J are TRBV3-1 (or the pseudogene TRBV3-2) and TRBJ2-5, with 10 bases lining up with TRBD2. The CDR3 is made up of 16 amino acids. Losses at the gene ends were 4 bases for V and 1 base for J; bases not matched to a gene: 6. Looked up from germline, CDR1 is LGHDT and CDR2 is YNNKEL (reference sequence). The CDR3 here is CASSRRVAGGQETQYF. For the CDR3, the DNA is TGTGCCAGCAGCCGGCGGGTAGCGGGGGGCCAAGAGACCCAGTACTTC.

The chain links TRBV11-2 to TRBJ2-7; 8 nucleotides align to TRBD2. Looked up from germline, CDR1 is SGHAT and CDR2 is FQNNGV. Trimming removed 3 bases from V and 10 bases from J; junction bases left unmatched: 17. The CDR3 is made up of 16 amino acids. CDR3 DNA sequence: TGTGCCAGCAGCTTTAGAGGGTCCGGGAGGGCCGATCGACAGTACTTC. This encodes CASSFRGSGRADRQYF.

The chain recombines TRBV18 with TRBJ1-2; 7 positions match TRBD1. CDR1 and CDR2 from the germline V gene are KGHSH and LQKENI. The CDR3 runs to 14 residues. J was trimmed by 4 bases and V by 3 bases; bases with no gene match: 5. DNA of the CDR3: TGTGCCAGCTCACCCGACAGGGTTGGCTATGGCTACACCTTC. This translates into CASSPDRVGYGYTF.

The chain has TRBV1 and TRBJ2-5; no DNA check was done on the table's D call, TRBD2. TRBV1 is classified as a pseudogene. This CDR3 contains 19 residues. CDR3 protein: CTSSQLGGLAGDYQETQYF. The CDR3 coding sequence is TGCACCAGCAGCCAATTGGGGGGGCTAGCGGGTGACTACCAAGAGACCCAGTACTTC.

The chain joins TRBV3-1 (or the pseudogene TRBV3-2) to TRBJ2-7, with 8 bases matching TRBD1. The V and J ends lost 4 bases and 2 bases, in that order; junction bases with no gene match: 7. Germline V CDR1 and CDR2: LGHDT, YNNKEL (reference sequence). This CDR3 is built from 15 residues. The CDR3 reads CASSPSRDRTYEQYF. CDR3 DNA sequence: TGTGCCAGCAGCCCCTCACGGGACAGGACCTACGAGCAGTACTTC.

This clone appeared once. The chain links TRBV6-2 or TRBV6-3 to TRBJ1-1, with a possible D match to TRBD1 (6 bases). Germline CDR1 MNHEY, CDR2 SVGEGT. The CDR3 extends over 14 amino acids. V shed 6 bases and J shed 1 base, with 12 bases lying between them. For the CDR3, the DNA is TGTGCCAGCAGCTTTGGGGGGGCGAACACTGAAGCTTTCTTT. As protein: CASSFGGANTEAFF.

The rearrangement links TRBV12-3 or TRBV12-4 to TRBJ1-1, with unresolved D. The CDR3 has 13 residues. Trimming took 6 bases from V and 10 from J, leaving 18 bases between them. CDR3 residues: CASRSKSPFGAFF. DNA for the CDR3: TGTGCCAGCAGGAGTAAGAGCCCTTTTGGAGCTTTCTTT.

The gene calls are TRBV19 and TRBJ1-1; D gene uncertain. Trimming cost V 7 bases and J 0 bases, with 12 bases left between them. CDR3 size: 14 residues. Germline CDR1 reads LNHDA; CDR2 reads SQIVND (reference sequence). The DNA of the CDR3 is TGTGCCAGTATTTCTATTCGCATGAACACTGAAGCTTTCTTT. Protein sequence: CASISIRMNTEAFF.